This T cell receptor beta chain was documented in a study of CD8 T cells in ankylosing spondylitis. Overall study findings and caveats: What seemed typical of ankylosing spondylitis blood was a TCR beta motif built from under 10 highly homologous variants.

The authors made TCR beta libraries by quantitative 5'-RACE with molecular barcodes. One entry per CDR3 protein results from TCRdb running MiXCR on the 5' RACE reads. This sample carries about 480,000 distinct CDR3 sequences, roughly 18% of them seen once, and the ten largest clones take approximately 0.93%. Only a few counts were recorded for this clonotype. As yet, its antigen is unknown. Trimming took 7 bases from V and 5 from J, leaving 8 bases between them. There are 12 residues in the CDR3. Germline V lookup: CDR1 SGHAT, CDR2 FQNNGV. The chain links TRBV11-2 to TRBJ1-4; no clear D gene. Sequencing used blood, either unsorted or a sorted T cell fraction (not recorded which). The clonotype comes from a male donor with ankylosing spondylitis. This CDR3 is CASTRQNEKLFF. The DNA of the CDR3 is TGTGCCAGCACGCGGCAAAATGAAAAACTGTTTTTT.